One sample yielded the 15 T cell receptor beta chains listed below, sequenced in a study of T cell repertoires in cytomegalovirus infection. MiXCR was run by TCRdb on the reads, yielding one entry per CDR3 protein. The table has around 320,000 distinct CDR3 sequences, over 7.5% seen once; the top ten hold about 4.5%. The sequencing sample was made of PBMCs. All receptors come from a human donor in good health (CMV status not recorded). Some clones in this sample may be carry-over from other donors' samples.

The V gene is TRBV7-2, the J gene TRBJ2-7, with 8 bases lining up with TRBD2. CDR1 and CDR2 from the germline V gene are SGHTA and FQGNSA. The length of the CDR3 is 14 residues. V was clipped by 4 bases and J by 3 bases; unmatched bases: 5. CDR3 loop: CASSSPGGIYEQYF. In DNA, the CDR3 is TGTGCCAGCAGCTCTCCGGGAGGGATCTACGAGCAGTACTTC.

This clonotype showed up just a few times. V usage is TRBV7-2 and J usage is TRBJ2-3; 11 bases match TRBD2. The CDR3 covers 15 residues. The J segment lost 5 bases and the V segment lost 3 bases, leaving 4 bases of the junction unmatched. The germline V gene encodes CDR1 SGHTA and CDR2 FQGNSA. CDR3 DNA sequence: TGTGCCAGCAGCTTTACTAGCGGGGGTAAAGATACGCAGTATTTT. Amino acid sequence: CASSFTSGGKDTQYF.

The V and J genes are TRBV18 and TRBJ2-5, with 8 bases fitting TRBD2. After removal of 4 bases from V and 5 bases from J, the junction contained 9 bases not matched to a gene. The CDR3 spans 15 residues. From germline, CDR1 is KGHSH and CDR2 LQKENI. The CDR3: CASSRTSTSAETQYF. For the CDR3, the DNA is TGTGCCAGCTCACGCACATCGACTAGCGCGGAGACCCAGTACTTC.

This clonotype was observed many times. V usage is TRBV7-2 and J usage is TRBJ2-3; D unclear. Trimming removed 0 bases at V and 4 bases at J, with 14 bases between. The germline gives CDR1 SGHTA, CDR2 FQGNSA. The CDR3 loop spans 16 amino acids. CDR3 sequence: CASSLARASRADTQYF. The CDR3 coding sequence is TGTGCCAGCAGCTTAGCGCGCGCTAGTCGGGCAGATACGCAGTATTTT.

This chain uses TRBV7-2 with TRBJ2-1; TRBD2 agrees at 8 bases. The CDR3 sequence is 15 residues long. Per germline, CDR1 SGHTA and CDR2 FQGNSA. The V segment lost 0 bases and the J segment 8 bases; nucleotides outside the gene matches: 6. This chain's CDR3 is CASSLAPGGLDEQFF. DNA of the CDR3: TGTGCCAGCAGCTTAGCGCCGGGGGGGTTGGATGAGCAGTTCTTC.

The chain employs TRBV12-3 or TRBV12-4 and TRBJ2-4, with D maybe TRBD1 (7 bases). This CDR3 has 13 residues. V was cut by 7 bases and J by 10 bases, with 17 bases left in between. The CDR3 protein is CASMRGPEGIQYF. DNA of the CDR3: TGTGCCAGCATGAGGGGGCCGGAGGGGATTCAGTACTTC.

The V and J genes are TRBV7-2 and TRBJ2-2; the match to TRBD1 covers 7 bases. The CDR3 is 14 amino acids. V was pared by 5 bases and J by 7 bases, with 7 bases of the junction left unmatched. The germline V gene encodes CDR1 SGHTA and CDR2 FQGNSA. The CDR3 sequence is CASSLGTVHGELFF. CDR3 nucleotides: TGTGCCAGCAGCCTAGGGACAGTTCACGGGGAGCTGTTTTTT. The whole variable domain, remainder taken from reference TRBV7-2 and TRBJ2-2, is GAGVSQSPSNKVTEKGKDVELRCDPISGHTALYWYRQSLGQGLEFLIYFQGNSAPDKSGLPSDRFSAERTGGSVSTLTIQRTQQEDSAVYLCASSLGTVHGELFFGEGSRLTVL.

This clonotype was seen at least ten times. The chain links TRBV7-2 to TRBJ1-5; 10 positions match TRBD1. Trimming at V came to 3 bases and at J to 4 bases, leaving 6 bases not matched to a gene. This CDR3 contains 16 residues. Germline V gene data show CDR1 as SGHTA and CDR2 as FQGNSA. CDR3 in amino acids: CASSFTGQGGNQPQHF. CDR3 in DNA: TGTGCCAGCAGCTTTACCGGACAGGGGGGGAATCAGCCCCAGCATTTT. The whole variable domain, remainder taken from reference TRBV7-2 and TRBJ1-5, is GAGVSQSPSNKVTEKGKDVELRCDPISGHTALYWYRQSLGQGLEFLIYFQGNSAPDKSGLPSDRFSAERTGGSVSTLTIQRTQQEDSAVYLCASSFTGQGGNQPQHFGDGTRLSIL.

This clonotype was seen a handful of times. The chain carries TRBV7-9 and TRBJ2-1, with TRBD2 as a possible D gene (5 bases). Trimming took off 5 bases at V and 6 bases at J, with 14 bases between the two ends. Germline CDR1 is SEHNR and CDR2 is FQNEAQ (reference sequence). This CDR3 is 14 amino acids long. This CDR3 is CASSTGMAGNEQFF. CDR3 coding DNA: TGTGCCAGCAGCACGGGCATGGCGGGCAATGAGCAGTTCTTC.

The rearrangement links TRBV25-1 to TRBJ2-7; 7 bases line up with TRBD1. Trimming cost V 7 bases and J 3 bases; bases outside gene matches: 6. Germline V lookup: CDR1 MGHDK, CDR2 SYGVNS. The length of the CDR3 is 13 residues. Written as DNA, the CDR3 is TGTGCCAGCAAAGGGGGCGGCTACTACGAGCAGTACTTC. Protein sequence: CASKGGGYYEQYF.

The rearrangement uses TRBV5-5 and TRBJ2-1, with a possible D match to TRBD2 (6 bases). Trimming took 0 bases from V and 5 from J, leaving 12 bases between them. Germline V gene sequence: CDR1 SGHKS, CDR2 YYEKEE (reference sequence). This CDR3 has 15 amino acids. The CDR3 nucleotides read TGTGCCAGCAGCTTGGAACTAGCAACCCACAATGAGCAGTTCTTC. The encoded protein is CASSLELATHNEQFF.

This clonotype was recorded a few times. The J gene is TRBJ2-7, the V gene TRBV20-1, with a tentative D call TRBD1 (5 bases). The CDR3 extends over 17 amino acids. The germline CDR1 and CDR2 sequences are DFQATT and SNEGSKA (reference sequence). V shed 2 bases and J shed 3 bases, with 23 bases lying between them. In nucleotides, the CDR3 is TGCAGTGCTAGACCTGAAACAGGTGGGCAGCAGATCTACGAGCAGTACTTC. Protein sequence: CSARPETGGQQIYEQYF.

This clonotype appeared many times. The chain couples TRBV7-2 to TRBJ2-2; tentatively, D is TRBD1 (5 bases). The CDR3 contains 15 residues. The V end lost 8 bases, the J end lost 0 bases, and 13 bases lay between the germline ends. In germline, CDR1 is SGHTA, CDR2 FQGNSA. CDR3: CASQQTVTNTGELFF. As DNA, the CDR3 is TGTGCCAGCCAGCAGACAGTTACGAACACCGGGGAGCTGTTTTTT.

J is TRBJ2-5 and V is TRBV7-2; D gene ambiguous. The CDR3 loop spans 14 amino acids. Per germline, CDR1 SGHTA and CDR2 FQGNSA. Trimming pared 5 bases from V and 1 base from J, leaving 11 bases between. CDR3 sequence: CASSPRLRQETQYF. The CDR3 coding sequence is TGTGCCAGCAGCCCCAGGCTTCGCCAAGAGACCCAGTACTTC.

This clonotype was seen ten or more times. The genes are TRBV7-2 and TRBJ2-1; 9 bases are a match to TRBD1. The CDR3 sequence is 15 residues long. V shed 1 base, J shed 6 bases, and the junction held 4 bases outside the gene matches. Germline lookup yields CDR1 SGHTA and CDR2 FQGNSA. CDR3 nucleotide sequence: TGTGCCAGCAGCTTAGAACAGGGGGCCAGCAATGAGCAGTTCTTC. Translation gives CASSLEQGASNEQFF.